This TCR beta chain was identified in a study of blood T cell repertoires in COVID-19. The assay was immunoSEQ multiplex PCR, and TCRdb's table has in-frame clones only and misses some. This sample carries over 200,000 clones, 88% of them seen once, and the ten largest clones take approximately 3.5%. A word on this clone: Distinct nucleotide sequences in the sample also encode this CDR3.

Germline V CDR1 and CDR2: GTSNPN, SVGIG (reference sequence). The CDR3 contains 15 residues. J was trimmed by 0 bases and V by 3 bases; bases with no gene match: 2. Sample: PBMCs or T cells enriched from blood (not recorded which). The source is a woman in her thirties who had been exposed to COVID-19. The V call is TRBV30, the J call TRBJ2-6, with 7 bases that match TRBD1. The CDR3 DNA reads TGTGCCTGGAGCCCAGGGGGCTCTGGGGCCAACGTCCTGACTTTC. This translates into CAWSPGGSGANVLTF.